The rows below give T cell receptor beta chains drawn from one sample of a study of control samples from healthy donors and cancer patients. Some clones are missing from TCRdb's copy, which holds only in-frame ones; the method was immunoSEQ multiplex PCR. The table lists 110,000 or so clones, more than 80% of them singletons. The sequenced material came from blood. These receptors all come from a man aged 50 to 60 in good health. Both conserved end residues are part of each CDR3. D genes are given only for firm matches. The size of a clone is reported for some rows only, either as once, few or many, or as a class for expanded clones.

V gene: TRBV7-2; clone size: -; J gene: TRBJ1-4; D gene: -; CDR3 DNA: TGTGCCAGCAGCTCGTTACTCTTGGGTGAAAAACTGTTTTTT; CDR3 protein: CASSSLLLGEKLFF
V gene: TRBV4-3; clone size: -; J gene: TRBJ2-2; D gene: TRBD1; CDR3 DNA: TGCGCCAGCAGCCAAGGACAGGGGGCTGGCGGGGAGCTGTTTTTT; CDR3 protein: CASSQGQGAGGELFF
V gene: TRBV9; clone size: -; J gene: TRBJ1-2; D gene: TRBD1; CDR3 DNA: TGTGCCAGCAGCGCCCGGACAGGTGGGAACTATGGCTACACCTTC; CDR3 protein: CASSARTGGNYGYTF
V gene: TRBV7-8; clone size: -; J gene: TRBJ1-5; D gene: -; CDR3 DNA: TGTGCCAGCAGCGCCGGGACCGATTATAGGGCCCAGCATTTT; CDR3 protein: CASSAGTDYRAQHF
V gene: TRBV5-1; clone size: -; J gene: TRBJ2-1; D gene: -; CDR3 DNA: TGCGCCAGCAGCCCCCAGACCTCCTACAATGAGCAGTTCTTC; CDR3 protein: CASSPQTSYNEQFF
V gene: TRBV10-3; clone size: -; J gene: TRBJ1-1; D gene: -; CDR3 DNA: TGTGCCATCAGTGAAGTGGTGGGTCATGTAGCTTTCTTT; CDR3 protein: CAISEVVGHVAFF
V gene: TRBV27; clone size: few; J gene: TRBJ1-2; D gene: -; CDR3 DNA: TGTGCCAGCAGTTCAGGACTATACTATGGCTACACCTTC; CDR3 protein: CASSSGLYYGYTF
V gene: TRBV6-5; clone size: -; J gene: TRBJ2-7; D gene: TRBD1; CDR3 DNA: TGTGCCAGCAGGGGGACAGGGGCCTCCTACGAGCAGTACTTC; CDR3 protein: CASRGTGASYEQYF
V gene: TRBV5-1; clone size: -; J gene: TRBJ1-5; D gene: TRBD1; CDR3 DNA: TGCGCCAGCAGCCTCGACAGGGACAATCAGCCCCAGCATTTT; CDR3 protein: CASSLDRDNQPQHF
V gene: TRBV2; clone size: -; J gene: TRBJ2-7; D gene: -; CDR3 DNA: TGTGCCAGCAGCCCCCGGCCCTACGAGCAGTACTTC; CDR3 protein: CASSPRPYEQYF
V gene: TRBV19; clone size: -; J gene: TRBJ2-7; D gene: -; CDR3 DNA: TGTGCCAGTAGTATAGACGGCCAGGGGGGCTACTACGAGCAGTACTTC; CDR3 protein: CASSIDGQGGYYEQYF
V gene: TRBV4-2; clone size: few; J gene: TRBJ1-2; D gene: -; CDR3 DNA: TGTGCCAGCAGCCAAGTTCTAAGGGCCGGGAACTATGGCTACACCTTC; CDR3 protein: CASSQVLRAGNYGYTF
V gene: TRBV29-1; clone size: -; J gene: TRBJ1-1; D gene: -; CDR3 DNA: TGCAGCGTTCCGTCCAGTACCCGATTAGAAGCTTTCTTT; CDR3 protein: CSVPSSTRLEAFF
V gene: TRBV7-2; clone size: -; J gene: TRBJ2-4; D gene: TRBD2; CDR3 DNA: TGTGCCAGCAGCTTAGCGGGGGGGGACATTCAGTACTTC; CDR3 protein: CASSLAGGDIQYF